A single sample gave rise to the 27 T cell receptor beta chains below, sequenced in a study of T-cell reconstitution after alpha-beta-depleted transplantation in children. Construction of the TCRbeta library involved unique molecular identifiers. Each CDR3 protein gets one entry after TCRdb re-called the PCR reads with MiXCR. The table has about 870,000 distinct CDR3 sequences, roughly 16% seen once. The source was PBMCs, mostly from graft donor cells, collected 360 days after TCRalphabeta/CD19-depleted stem cell transplant. The receptors were sampled from a male patient under 18 who had a stem cell transplant for acute lymphoblastic leukemia, so the T cells may come from the graft donor.

Only a few counts were recorded for this clonotype. The V call is TRBV9, the J call TRBJ2-7; 7 positions match TRBD1. CDR3 length: 15 amino acids. CDR1 is SGDLS and CDR2 is YYNGEE in the germline V gene. Germline trimming cut 3 bases from V and 4 bases from J; bases unmatched to any gene: 10. The CDR3 DNA follows: TGTGCCAGCAGCGCCTCCGGGACAGTCGAATACGAGCAGTACTTC. Residues: CASSASGTVEYEQYF.

The rearrangement uses TRBV5-5 and TRBJ2-1; perhaps TRBD1 as D (6 bases). Trimming pared 7 bases from V and 5 bases from J, leaving 28 bases between. The CDR3 is made up of 18 amino acids. Germline CDR1 is SGHKS and CDR2 is YYEKEE (reference sequence). The CDR3 protein is CASWGLTTLSRLNNEQFF. The DNA for the CDR3 is TGTGCCAGCTGGGGGCTTACGACTCTATCTCGCCTTAACAATGAGCAGTTCTTC. Based on the CDR3 plus reference TRBV5-5 and TRBJ2-1, the full variable domain is DAGVTQSPTHLIKTRGQQVTLRCSPISGHKSVSWYQQVLGQGPQFIFQYYEKEERGRGNFPDRFSARQFPNYSSELNVNALLLGDSALYLCASWGLTTLSRLNNEQFFGPGTRLTVL.

Notes on this clonotype: At one of its ends the junction is not consistent with the germline gene, which may arise from a read error. This CDR3 is CASSHLSRDNYQMNTEAYF. The CDR3 DNA reads TGCGCCAGCAGCCACCTAAGCAGGGACAATTACCAAATGAACACTGAAGCTTACTTT. The V and J genes are TRBV4-1 and TRBJ1-1, with D possibly being TRBD1 (6 bases). The CDR3 runs 19 residues. Looked up from germline, CDR1 is MGHRA and CDR2 is YSYEKL.

This clonotype has just a few counts. The chain is built from TRBV5-1 and TRBJ2-7; 9 positions match TRBD2. The CDR3 length is 17 residues. Germline loops: CDR1 SGHRS, CDR2 YFSETQ. V lost 0 bases, J lost 1 base, and 8 bases stayed unmatched. The CDR3 here is CASSLASDSGGSYEQYF. As DNA, the CDR3 is TGCGCCAGCAGCTTGGCCTCGGATAGCGGGGGTTCCTACGAGCAGTACTTC.

The chain combines TRBV20-1 with TRBJ1-3, with D perhaps TRBD1 (5 bases). This CDR3 has 12 residues. In germline, CDR1 is DFQATT, CDR2 SNEGSKA (reference sequence). CDR3 DNA: TGCGGGGGGGGACGCACTGGAAACACCATATATTTT. As protein: CGGGRTGNTIYF.

This chain uses TRBV11-2 with TRBJ2-5; 13 positions match TRBD2. Germline lookup yields CDR1 SGHAT and CDR2 FQNNGV. The CDR3 has 15 residues. V lost 4 bases and J lost 5; bases outside the gene matches: 4. CDR3 region: CASSSQGLAGETQYF. CDR3 in DNA: TGTGCCAGCAGCTCCCAGGGACTAGCGGGGGAGACCCAGTACTTC.

The chain employs TRBV9 and TRBJ2-1, with TRBD2 identical over 12 bases. The length of the CDR3 is 16 residues. Germline V gives CDR1 SGDLS, CDR2 YYNGEE. V shed 3 bases and J 6 bases; nucleotides not matched to a gene: 7. CDR3 coding DNA: TGTGCCAGCAGCGATCTAGCGGGAGGGCCGGGCAATGAGCAGTTCTTC. Its translation is CASSDLAGGPGNEQFF.

V usage is TRBV6-5 and J usage is TRBJ2-5; 10 positions agree with TRBD2. CDR1 is MNHEY and CDR2 is SVGAGI in the germline V gene. Germline trimming cut 0 bases from V and 0 bases from J; bases unmatched to any gene: 1. This CDR3 spans 16 amino acids. In DNA form, the CDR3 reads TGTGCCAGCAGTTACTCACTAGCGGGGTACCAAGAGACCCAGTACTTC. Translated, it gives CASSYSLAGYQETQYF.

This clonotype has just a few counts. This rearrangement joins TRBV24-1 to TRBJ2-7; TRBD2 is a possible D gene (6 bases). The CDR3 spans 14 residues. Trimming left V 4 bases short and J 1 base short, with 10 bases between. CDR1 and CDR2 from the germline V gene are KGHDR and SFDVKD. The DNA for the CDR3 is TGTGCCACCAGTGAGGCAGGGACTTCCTACGAGCAGTACTTC. This codes for CATSEAGTSYEQYF.

This clonotype has a count of ten or more. V and J are TRBV20-1 and TRBJ2-7; D is undetermined. There are 11 residues in the CDR3. The V gene lost 4 bases and the J gene lost 3 bases, with 7 bases spanning the gap. Germline CDR1 and CDR2: DFQATT and SNEGSKA (reference sequence). CDR3 region: CSATLHYEQYF. Here the CDR3 DNA reads TGCAGTGCTACCCTTCACTACGAGCAGTACTTC.

This clonotype was seen only a few times. The V gene is TRBV29-1, the J gene TRBJ2-4; no firm D call. Trimming pared 3 bases from V and 3 bases from J, leaving 9 bases between. This CDR3 is built from 13 residues. The V gene's germline CDR1 is SQVTM and CDR2 ANQGSEA. The CDR3 reads CSVDRADKNIQYF. The CDR3 DNA sequence: TGCAGCGTTGATCGGGCAGACAAAAACATTCAGTACTTC.

This clonotype was picked up many times. CDR3 nucleotide sequence: TGTGCCAGCAGCGGACGGAGGAGGGGTGAGCAGTTCTTC. Protein product: CASSGRRRGEQFF. J is TRBJ2-1 and V is TRBV12-3 or TRBV12-4; D may be TRBD2 (6 bases). The CDR3 is made up of 13 amino acids. The V gene lost 6 bases and the J gene lost 9 bases, with 15 bases spanning the gap.

The chain has TRBV29-1 and TRBJ2-1, with TRBD2 matching over 8 bases. The CDR3 consists of 16 residues. Trimming cost V 6 bases and J 2 bases; bases outside gene matches: 12. Germline assignment: CDR1 SQVTM and CDR2 ANQGSEA. The CDR3 spells CSVHLRIAGPYNEQFF. The CDR3 DNA reads as TGCAGCGTCCATTTGAGAATAGCGGGACCCTACAATGAGCAGTTCTTC.

This clonotype was counted at least ten times. V gene TRBV28 combines with J gene TRBJ2-7; the match to TRBD1 covers 7 bases. The CDR3 covers 13 residues. The germline V gene has CDR1 MDHEN and CDR2 SYDVKM. The trim removed 6 bases at V and 2 bases at J, leaving 4 bases unmatched. The CDR3 nucleotides are TGTGCCAGCAGCGACAGGGATCCCTACGAGCAGTACTTC. This encodes CASSDRDPYEQYF. Full variable domain (outside the CDR3, taken from reference TRBV28 and TRBJ2-7): DVKVTQSSRYLVKRTGEKVFLECVQDMDHENMFWYRQDPGLGLRLIYFSYDVKMKEKGDIPEGYSVSREKKERFSLILESASTNQTSMYLCASSDRDPYEQYFGPGTRLTVT.

This clonotype was detected a few times. This chain connects TRBV11-1 to TRBJ2-1, with D maybe TRBD2 (5 bases). V lost 1 base and J 6 bases, leaving 7 bases between the germline ends. Germline values: CDR1 SGHAT, CDR2 FQDESV (reference sequence). This CDR3 region has 13 residues. The CDR3 loop reads CASSLVLANEQFF. DNA for the CDR3: TGTGCCAGCAGCTTAGTCCTAGCCAATGAGCAGTTCTTC.

This clonotype has more than one count but fewer than ten. The chain has TRBV12-3 or TRBV12-4 and TRBJ2-7, with D unclear. Trimming left V 1 base short and J 2 bases short, with 12 bases between. The CDR3 loop spans 15 amino acids. The chain's CDR3 is CASSLDYPNTYEQYF. Written as DNA, the CDR3 is TGTGCCAGCAGTTTAGACTACCCCAACACCTACGAGCAGTACTTC.

Regarding this clonotype: One junction end disagrees with the germline gene, perhaps due to a read error. The V and J genes are TRBV11-1 and TRBJ2-1; 10 positions agree with TRBD2. The CDR3 sequence is 15 residues long. Germline lookup yields CDR1 SGHAT and CDR2 FQDESV (reference sequence). CDR3 in amino acids: CASSGWTSGHNKQFF. The CDR3 coding sequence is TGTGCCAGCAGCGGTTGGACTAGCGGACACAATAAGCAGTTCTTC.

Only a few counts were recorded for this clonotype. The V call is TRBV12-3 or TRBV12-4, the J call TRBJ2-7, with 8 bases matching TRBD2. The CDR3 consists of 17 residues. Trimming removed 5 bases from V and 2 bases from J; junction bases left unmatched: 14. The CDR3 loop reads CASSPRGLVSLPYEQYF. In DNA, the CDR3 is TGTGCCAGCAGTCCCCGGGGACTAGTCTCTCTCCCCTACGAGCAGTACTTC.

The chain couples TRBV6-5 to TRBJ1-2, with 8 bases identical to TRBD1. This CDR3 spans 16 amino acids. CDR1 is MNHEY, CDR2 SVGAGI, per germline. V gave up 3 bases and J gave up 8 bases; unmatched junction bases: 14. Here the CDR3 DNA reads TGTGCCAGCAGTTATCTTCCAAAAGACAGGGGCGTCGGCTACACCTTC. It encodes CASSYLPKDRGVGYTF.

The chain has TRBV4-1 and TRBJ2-2; D is undetermined. V lost 4 bases to trimming and J lost 2 bases, with 23 bases between them. Germline values: CDR1 MGHRA, CDR2 YSYEKL. The CDR3 sequence is 19 residues long. CDR3 DNA: TGCGCCAGCAGCCGACCAAAGGTCGGCAGCATCCAAAACACCGGGGAGCTGTTTTTT. Its protein is CASSRPKVGSIQNTGELFF.

The rearrangement uses TRBV7-9 and TRBJ2-3, with no clear D. This CDR3 has 16 residues. V lost 3 bases and J lost 1, with 14 bases in between. Germline CDR1 SEHNR, CDR2 FQNEAQ (reference sequence). In DNA, the CDR3 is TGTGCCAGCAGCTTCCGGTTCGGGTACGGCACAGATACGCAGTATTTT. This sequence encodes CASSFRFGYGTDTQYF.

As concerns this clonotype: The junction departs from germline at one end; a sequencing error may be responsible. The chain uses TRBV2 and TRBJ2-2; 10 bases align to TRBD2. CDR1 SNHLY and CDR2 FYNNEI come from the germline V gene. The length of the CDR3 is 15 residues. The CDR3 loop is CASSFTSGNAGELFF. The DNA for the CDR3 is TGTGCCAGCAGCTTCACTAGCGGGAACGCCGGGGAGCTGTTTTTT.

This clonotype was counted a few times. The chain links TRBV20-1 to TRBJ2-2; 9 bases agree with TRBD2. The length of the CDR3 is 15 residues. Germline values: CDR1 DFQATT, CDR2 SNEGSKA (reference sequence). Trimming cost V 6 bases and J 2 bases; bases outside gene matches: 7. This chain's CDR3 is CSAGFSGRNTGELFF. The DNA for the CDR3 is TGCAGTGCCGGTTTTAGCGGGAGAAACACCGGGGAGCTGTTTTTT.

This clonotype was seen a few times. The chain has TRBV4-1 and TRBJ2-3; the match to TRBD1 covers 9 bases. With 6 bases clipped from V and 6 bases from J, the junction kept 10 bases outside the gene matches. Germline CDR1 reads MGHRA; CDR2 reads YSYEKL. The CDR3 is 15 amino acids. The CDR3 is CASSRTGGERDTQYF. The CDR3 DNA is TGCGCCAGCAGTCGAACAGGGGGCGAGAGGGATACGCAGTATTTT.

This clonotype has a handful of counts. The CDR3 loop reads CASSPEVDYEQFF. In DNA, the CDR3 is TGTGCCAGCAGCCCAGAGGTCGACTATGAGCAGTTCTTC. The chain uses TRBV7-9 and TRBJ2-1; no reliable D call. The CDR3 contains 13 residues. The germline V gene has CDR1 SEHNR and CDR2 FQNEAQ (reference sequence). Trimming shortened V by 5 bases and J by 8 bases, and 13 bases separated the two germline ends.

V gene TRBV6-2 or TRBV6-3 combines with J gene TRBJ2-3; TRBD2 matches 8 bases. Per germline, CDR1 MNHEY and CDR2 SVGEGT. The CDR3 loop spans 16 amino acids. V lost 4 bases, J lost 1 base, and 7 bases stayed unmatched. In DNA form, the CDR3 reads TGTGCCAGCAGTTCCAGATCAGCGGGGGGCACAGATACGCAGTATTTT. This encodes CASSSRSAGGTDTQYF.

As DNA, the CDR3 is TGTGCTTACGGGCCCTTTGGTGGGGAGACCCAGTACTTC. It is translated as CAYGPFGGETQYF. The rearrangement links TRBV30 to TRBJ2-5; D gene ambiguous. This CDR3 is built from 13 residues. Per the germline V gene, CDR1 is GTSNPN and CDR2 is SVGIG (reference sequence). The full variable domain, with the rest looked up from reference TRBV30 and TRBJ2-5, is SQTIHQWPATLVQPVGSPLSLECTVEGTSNPNLYWYRQAAGRGLQLLFYSVGIGQISSEVPQNLSASRPQDRQFILSSKKLLLSDSGFYLCAYGPFGGETQYFGPGTRLLVL.